The sequence of this T cell receptor (beta chain) was determined in a study of graft-versus-host responses after intestinal transplantation. Turning to the study itself: The recipients all started with anti-thymocyte globulin induction and then took tacrolimus and steroids for around 3 years. Study observations and caveats: Graft-versus-host to host-versus-graft clonal ratios in allografts were high in patients with graft-donor T cell macrochimerism. The study associated peak circulating GvH clone levels with early post-transplant HvG declines. The recipient marrow held GvH clones, and some of them showed up first in ileum or blood.

Comment on this clone: Antigen specificity is unknown.

Libraries were prepared by immunoSEQ multiplex PCR; TCRdb keeps only in-frame clonotypes and omits some of them. The table includes under 100,000 clones, just under 95% detected once. Germline V gene sequence: CDR1 ENHRY, CDR2 SYGVKD. The CDR3 has 16 residues. V was trimmed by 10 bases and J by 2 bases, leaving 22 bases between them. This receptor was identified in a human donor who was the organ donor for an intestinal transplant. The sequenced sample was unstimulated CD8+ T cells sorted from spleen or lymph node cells, obtained before transplant. This chain links TRBV10-3 with TRBJ2-3; D may be TRBD1 (5 bases). CDR3: CATSRVRTEITDTQYF. The CDR3 DNA follows: TGTGCCACTTCCAGGGTAAGGACGGAAATCACAGATACGCAGTATTTT.